This passage covers 21 T cell receptor beta chains from one sample sequenced in a study of T cell responses to AZD1222 COVID-19 vaccine. Clones were sequenced by immunoSEQ multiplex PCR, and TCRdb holds only the in-frame ones, with some missing. The sample includes under 140,000 clones, 94% of them seen just once. This specimen was peripheral blood, taken 28 days after the second AZD1222 dose. These receptors all come from an adult who received the AZD1222 COVID-19 vaccine.

The rearrangement joins TRBV27 to TRBJ2-3; 8 bases align to TRBD1. The germline CDR1 and CDR2 sequences are MNHEY and SMNVEV (reference sequence). The CDR3 runs 13 residues. V lost 6 bases and J lost 5; bases outside the gene matches: 4. CDR3 region: CASSGTGRDTQYF. In nucleotides, the CDR3 is TGTGCCAGCAGCGGGACAGGAAGAGATACGCAGTATTTT.

The chain recombines TRBV4-1 with TRBJ2-2; 11 nucleotides match TRBD2. The V segment lost 5 bases and the J segment 3 bases; nucleotides outside the gene matches: 2. Germline V gives CDR1 MGHRA, CDR2 YSYEKL. The CDR3 spans 15 residues. This chain's CDR3 is CASSSLAGDTGELFF. The CDR3 nucleotides are TGCGCCAGCAGCTCACTAGCGGGGGACACCGGGGAGCTGTTTTTT.

This rearrangement joins TRBV7-9 to TRBJ2-7, with D unresolved. CDR3 length: 14 amino acids. Deletions cut 0 bases from V and 5 bases from J, with 11 bases between. Germline V lookup: CDR1 SEHNR, CDR2 FQNEAQ (reference sequence). The CDR3 loop reads CASSLAQTVNEQYF. CDR3 coding DNA: TGTGCCAGCAGCTTAGCGCAAACCGTAAACGAGCAGTACTTC. The full variable domain, its missing parts supplied by reference TRBV7-9 and TRBJ2-7, is DTGVSQNPRHKITKRGQNVTFRCDPISEHNRLYWYRQTLGQGPEFLTYFQNEAQLEKSRLLSDRFSAERPKGSFSTLEIQRTEQGDSAMYLCASSLAQTVNEQYFGPGTRLTVT.

The chain couples TRBV7-9 to TRBJ1-1; no firm D call. The CDR3 runs to 13 residues. CDR1 and CDR2 (germline): SEHNR, FQNEAQ (reference sequence). V was trimmed by 5 bases and J by 1 base, leaving 8 bases between them. In nucleotides, the CDR3 is TGTGCCAGCAGCCAGGTAGGGAACACTGAAGCTTTCTTT. Its protein product is CASSQVGNTEAFF. Full variable domain (rest looked up from reference TRBV7-9 and TRBJ1-1): DTGVSQNPRHKITKRGQNVTFRCDPISEHNRLYWYRQTLGQGPEFLTYFQNEAQLEKSRLLSDRFSAERPKGSFSTLEIQRTEQGDSAMYLCASSQVGNTEAFFGQGTRLTVV.

The rearrangement links TRBV18 to TRBJ1-1; 7 positions agree with TRBD1. Germline trimming cut 6 bases from V and 2 bases from J; bases unmatched to any gene: 6. The CDR3 length is 14 residues. Germline V gene sequence: CDR1 KGHSH, CDR2 LQKENI. The CDR3: CASSLGQINTEAFF. CDR3 sequence (DNA): TGTGCCAGCTCCTTGGGACAGATTAACACTGAAGCTTTCTTT.

This sequence joins TRBV7-8 and TRBJ2-7; D gene uncertain. Germline assignment: CDR1 SGHVS and CDR2 FQNEAQ. V was cut by 2 bases and J by 1 base, with 15 bases left in between. The CDR3 covers 16 residues. The CDR3 here is CASSLNDQDGSYEQYF. The CDR3 DNA follows: TGTGCCAGCAGCTTAAATGACCAGGACGGATCCTACGAGCAGTACTTC.

The chain employs TRBV27 and TRBJ2-7, with 8 nucleotides matching TRBD1. The germline CDR1 and CDR2 sequences are MNHEY and SMNVEV (reference sequence). This CDR3 has 13 amino acids. J gave up 1 base and V 8 bases, and 4 bases lay outside the gene matches. CDR3 amino acids: CASEDRESYEQYF. The CDR3 region has the DNA TGTGCCAGCGAGGACAGGGAATCCTACGAGCAGTACTTC.

The rearrangement links TRBV18 to TRBJ2-3, with D possibly being TRBD1 or TRBD2 (6 bases each). This CDR3 is built from 18 residues. Germline-derived CDR1 and CDR2 are KGHSH and LQKENI. V was trimmed by 3 bases and J by 4 bases, leaving 23 bases between them. The DNA of the CDR3 is TGTGCCAGCTCACCGGGGGGCCGGGCTCCCCGCGATTCAGATACGCAGTATTTT. Translated, it gives CASSPGGRAPRDSDTQYF.

V is TRBV4-2 and J is TRBJ1-1, with 7 bases lining up with TRBD1. With V trimmed by 0 bases and J by 4 bases, 8 bases remained unmatched. The CDR3 consists of 16 residues. Germline V gives CDR1 LGHNA, CDR2 YNFKEQ. CDR3 sequence: CASSQEGTERSTEAFF. The CDR3 DNA follows: TGTGCCAGCAGCCAAGAAGGGACAGAGCGTTCCACTGAAGCTTTCTTT.

The chain has TRBV7-9 and TRBJ1-2, with a possible D match to TRBD1 (5 bases). Germline CDR1 and CDR2: SEHNR and FQNEAQ (reference sequence). Trimming left V 1 base short and J 5 bases short, with 8 bases between. The CDR3 is made up of 13 amino acids. This CDR3 reads CASSLEGFYGYTF. As DNA, the CDR3 is TGTGCCAGCAGCTTAGAGGGGTTTTATGGCTACACCTTC.

This chain links TRBV19 with TRBJ2-7; 9 positions match TRBD1. With 5 bases clipped from V and 6 bases from J, the junction kept 11 bases outside the gene matches. The CDR3 is made up of 15 amino acids. Germline V gene lookup returns CDR1 LNHDA and CDR2 SQIVND (reference sequence). In nucleotides, the CDR3 is TGTGCCAGTAGTTTACCGGGACAGGGAGTCCTCGAGCAGTACTTC. The encoded protein is CASSLPGQGVLEQYF.

This chain connects TRBV14 to TRBJ2-1; D unclear. The length of the CDR3 is 16 residues. Germline V gene lookup returns CDR1 SGHDN and CDR2 FVKESK. The V end was cut by 0 bases, the J end by 10 bases, with 19 bases between. The CDR3 loop reads CASSQDNTGAGKEQFF. The CDR3 coding sequence is TGTGCCAGCAGCCAAGACAACACCGGAGCTGGTAAGGAGCAGTTCTTC.

The V gene is TRBV7-2, the J gene TRBJ2-7; D is unresolved. This CDR3 spans 14 amino acids. Germline CDR1 reads SGHTA; CDR2 reads FQGNSA. V lost 1 base to trimming and J lost 6 bases, with 13 bases between them. In nucleotides, the CDR3 is TGTGCCAGCAGCTTAGAGCCCCGAATCCCCGAGCAGTACTTC. This sequence encodes CASSLEPRIPEQYF.

This chain links TRBV7-2 with TRBJ1-3, with D possibly matching TRBD1 (5 bases). The V gene's germline CDR1 is SGHTA and CDR2 FQGNSA. Between the trimmed V and J ends, which lost 0 bases and 2 bases, there was a span of 8 bases. The CDR3 length is 15 residues. Written as DNA, the CDR3 is TGTGCCAGCAGCTTAGCGGAGGGACCTGGAAACACCATATATTTT. Amino acid sequence: CASSLAEGPGNTIYF.

The rearrangement links TRBV19 to TRBJ2-1, with 8 bases identical to TRBD1. The CDR3 covers 15 residues. With 8 bases clipped from V and 3 bases from J, the junction kept 9 bases outside the gene matches. CDR1 is LNHDA, CDR2 SQIVND, per germline (reference sequence). The chain's CDR3 is CASSQGASSYNEQFF. DNA for the CDR3: TGTGCCAGTTCCCAGGGGGCTAGCAGCTACAATGAGCAGTTCTTC.

J is TRBJ1-1 and V is TRBV19; tentative D call: TRBD1 (5 bases). The V gene lost 10 bases and the J gene lost 0 bases, with 9 bases spanning the gap. The CDR3 covers 12 residues. Germline V lookup: CDR1 LNHDA, CDR2 SQIVND (reference sequence). In DNA, the CDR3 is TGTGCCACCTCGACAGTGAACACTGAAGCTTTCTTT. Translation: CATSTVNTEAFF.

CDR3 DNA sequence: TGTGTCAGAAGCTTATTTAGATCATCAGCGGGAGGGTCATACAATGAGCAGTTCTTC. Protein sequence: CVRSLFRSSAGGSYNEQFF. V is TRBV7-5 and J is TRBJ2-1; TRBD2 is the table's D call, not checked against the DNA. TRBV7-5 is a pseudogene segment. There are 19 residues in the CDR3.

V gene TRBV9 combines with J gene TRBJ2-6; tentatively, D is TRBD2 (6 bases). The length of the CDR3 is 15 residues. The V gene's germline CDR1 is SGDLS and CDR2 YYNGEE. V lost 0 bases and J 2 bases, leaving 6 bases between the germline ends. The chain's CDR3 is CASSVGGAGANVLTF. CDR3 DNA sequence: TGTGCCAGCAGCGTAGGCGGGGCTGGGGCCAACGTCCTGACTTTC.

This chain links TRBV14 with TRBJ1-3; the D gene is possibly TRBD1 (5 bases). Deletions cut 0 bases from V and 2 bases from J, with 8 bases between. This CDR3 contains 15 residues. Looked up from germline, CDR1 is SGHDN and CDR2 is FVKESK. CDR3 DNA: TGTGCCAGCAGCCAAGAACGGGGGGCTGGAAACACCATATATTTT. Its protein product is CASSQERGAGNTIYF.

The sample holds one count of this clone. The chain couples TRBV27 to TRBJ2-5, with 7 positions matching TRBD2. CDR3 length: 14 amino acids. The trim removed 4 bases at V and 6 bases at J, leaving 8 bases unmatched. The V gene's germline CDR1 is MNHEY and CDR2 SMNVEV (reference sequence). The CDR3 DNA reads as TGTGCCAGCAGTTCCGCCGGGACTATTCAGACCCAGTACTTC. It codes for CASSSAGTIQTQYF.

The chain uses TRBV5-1 and TRBJ2-5, with 9 positions matching TRBD1. V was pared by 4 bases and J by 4 bases, with 8 bases of the junction left unmatched. Germline CDR1 SGHRS, CDR2 YFSETQ. The CDR3 spans 15 residues. Written as DNA, the CDR3 is TGCGCCAGCAGCAGAGACAGGGGGGAGGGAGAGACCCAGTACTTC. As protein: CASSRDRGEGETQYF.